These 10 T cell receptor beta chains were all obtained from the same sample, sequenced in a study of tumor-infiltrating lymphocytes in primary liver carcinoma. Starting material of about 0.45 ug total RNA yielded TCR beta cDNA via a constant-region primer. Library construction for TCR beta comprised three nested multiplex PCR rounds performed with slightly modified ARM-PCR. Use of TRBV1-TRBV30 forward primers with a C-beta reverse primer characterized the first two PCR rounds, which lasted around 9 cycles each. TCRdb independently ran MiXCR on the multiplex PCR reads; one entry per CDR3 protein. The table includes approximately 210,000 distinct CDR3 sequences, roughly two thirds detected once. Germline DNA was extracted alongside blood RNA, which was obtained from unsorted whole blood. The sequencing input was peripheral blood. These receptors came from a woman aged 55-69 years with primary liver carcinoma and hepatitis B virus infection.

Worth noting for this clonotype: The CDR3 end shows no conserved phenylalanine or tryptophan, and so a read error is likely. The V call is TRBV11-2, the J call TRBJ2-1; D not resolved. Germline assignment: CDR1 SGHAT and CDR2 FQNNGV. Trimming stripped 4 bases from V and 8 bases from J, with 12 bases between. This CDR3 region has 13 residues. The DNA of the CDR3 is TGTGCCAGCAGCTGGGCAGTACGGGATGAGCAGTTCTAC. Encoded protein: CASSWAVRDEQFY.

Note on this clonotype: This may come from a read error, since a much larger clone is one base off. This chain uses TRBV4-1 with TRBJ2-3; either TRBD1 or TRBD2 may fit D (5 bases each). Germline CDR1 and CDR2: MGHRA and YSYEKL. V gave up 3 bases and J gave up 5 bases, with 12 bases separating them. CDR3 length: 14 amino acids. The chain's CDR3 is CASSHVQEVDTQYF. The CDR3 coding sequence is TGCGCCAGCAGCCACGTACAGGAGGTAGATACGCAGTATTTT.

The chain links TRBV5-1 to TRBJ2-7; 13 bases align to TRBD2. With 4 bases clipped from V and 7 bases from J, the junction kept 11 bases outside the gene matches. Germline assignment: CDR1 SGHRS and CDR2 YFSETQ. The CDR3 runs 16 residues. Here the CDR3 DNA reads TGCGCCAGCAGCCCCGCGAGGACTAGCGGGAGTTATGAGCAGTACTTC. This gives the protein CASSPARTSGSYEQYF.

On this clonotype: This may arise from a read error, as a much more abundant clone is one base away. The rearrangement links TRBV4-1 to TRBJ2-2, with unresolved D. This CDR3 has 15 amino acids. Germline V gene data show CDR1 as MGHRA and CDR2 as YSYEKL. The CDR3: CASSPTKTNSGELFF. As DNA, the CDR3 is TGCGCCAGCAGCCCCACTAAAACGAACTCCGGGGAGCTGTTTTTT.

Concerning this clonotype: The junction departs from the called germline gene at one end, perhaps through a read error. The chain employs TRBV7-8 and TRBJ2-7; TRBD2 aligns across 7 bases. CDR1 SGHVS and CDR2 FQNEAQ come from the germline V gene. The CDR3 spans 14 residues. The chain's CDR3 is CASKTSRSGYVQYF. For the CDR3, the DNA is TGTGCCAGCAAGACTAGCAGGAGCGGATACGTGCAGTACTTC.

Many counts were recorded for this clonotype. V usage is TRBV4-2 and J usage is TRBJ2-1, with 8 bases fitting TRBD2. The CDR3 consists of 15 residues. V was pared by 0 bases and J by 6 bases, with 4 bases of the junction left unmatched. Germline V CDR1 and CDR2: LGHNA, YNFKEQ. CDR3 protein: CASSQEREGVNEQFF. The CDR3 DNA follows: TGTGCCAGCAGCCAAGAACGGGAGGGGGTCAATGAGCAGTTCTTC.

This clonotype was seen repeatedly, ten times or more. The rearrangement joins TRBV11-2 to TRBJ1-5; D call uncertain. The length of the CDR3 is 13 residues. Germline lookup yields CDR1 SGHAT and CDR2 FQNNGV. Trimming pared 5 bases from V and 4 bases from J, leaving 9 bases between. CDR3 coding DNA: TGTGCCAGCAGCGATAACACGAATCAGCCCCAGCATTTT. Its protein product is CASSDNTNQPQHF.

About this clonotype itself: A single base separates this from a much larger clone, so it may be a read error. The CDR3 here is CASNQEVGGDLAKNIQYF. The CDR3, as DNA: TGTGCCAGCAACCAAGAAGTGGGCGGAGACCTAGCCAAAAACATTCAGTACTTC. This sequence joins TRBV4-2 and TRBJ2-4; D gene ambiguous. The CDR3 runs 18 residues. The germline CDR1 and CDR2 sequences are LGHNA and YNFKEQ.

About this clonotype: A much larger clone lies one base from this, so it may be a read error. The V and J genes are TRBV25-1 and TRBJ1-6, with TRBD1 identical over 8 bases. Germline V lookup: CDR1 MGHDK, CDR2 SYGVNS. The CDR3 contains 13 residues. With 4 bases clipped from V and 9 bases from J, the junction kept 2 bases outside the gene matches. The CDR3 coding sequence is TGTGCCAGCAGTGGGACAGGGAGTTCACCCCTCCACTTT. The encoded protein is CASSGTGSSPLHF. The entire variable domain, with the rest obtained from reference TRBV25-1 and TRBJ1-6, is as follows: EADIYQTPRYLVIGTGKKITLECSQTMGHDKMYWYQQDPGMELHLIHYSYGVNSTEKGDLSSESTVSRIRTEHFPLTLESARPSHTSQYLCASSGTGSSPLHFGNGTRLTVT.

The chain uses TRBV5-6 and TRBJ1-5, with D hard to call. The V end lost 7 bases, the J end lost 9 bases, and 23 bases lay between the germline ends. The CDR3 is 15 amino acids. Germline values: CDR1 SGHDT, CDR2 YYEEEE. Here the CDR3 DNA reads TGTGCCAGCTGCCAAGGCCCAGATCGCGGTCTGCCCCAGCATTTT. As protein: CASCQGPDRGLPQHF.